A selection of T cell receptor beta chains follows, all from one sample in a study of blood T cells in healthy people across ages. One entry per CDR3 protein, called by TCRdb with MiXCR from the 5' RACE reads. The sample has 800,000 or so distinct CDR3 sequences; roughly 60% are singletons. Sequencing was done on a sample of blood. The source of these receptors is a man aged 25-40 years in good health. Both conserved end residues are part of each CDR3. The order of the fields is D gene, clone size, V gene, J gene, CDR3 protein, CDR3 DNA. A D gene is named only where the DNA matches it firmly. Clone size is not always given. Where it is, it says once, few, many or a class for expanded clones.

>-|-|TRBV29-1|TRBJ2-3
CSALVHLTDTQYF
TGCAGCGCGTTGGTACACCTCACAGATACGCAGTATTTT
>-|-|TRBV12-3/TRBV12-4|TRBJ1-2
CASSLALAGGYTF
TGTGCCAGCAGTTTAGCGCTCGCAGGAGGCTACACCTTC
>-|-|TRBV15|TRBJ2-7
CATSRDKSRYEQYF
TGTGCCACCAGCAGGGACAAGTCTAGGTACGAGCAGTACTTC
>-|-|TRBV20-1|TRBJ2-7
CSARRYSYEQYF
TGCAGTGCTAGAAGGTACTCCTACGAGCAGTACTTC
>-|few|TRBV7-9|TRBJ1-1
CASSYGHVNTEAFF
TGTGCCAGCAGCTACGGACACGTGAACACTGAAGCTTTCTTT
>TRBD2|once|TRBV20-1|TRBJ2-5
CSARDGGGVSQYF
TGCAGTGCTAGAGACGGCGGGGGGGTGTCCCAGTACTTC
>-|-|TRBV5-5|TRBJ2-7
CASSLTGGPQNYEQYF
TGTGCCAGCAGCTTGACTGGGGGGCCACAAAACTACGAGCAGTACTTC
>-|-|TRBV6-4|TRBJ2-6
CASSEVGFGANVLTF
TGTGCCAGCAGTGAGGTAGGATTTGGGGCCAACGTCCTGACTTTC
>-|-|TRBV29-1|TRBJ1-5
CSVLLGSNQPQHF
TGCAGCGTGCTCTTGGGGAGCAATCAGCCCCAGCATTTT
>TRBD1|-|TRBV14|TRBJ2-7
CASSPRTGTNYEQYF
TGTGCCAGCAGCCCTCGGACAGGGACCAACTACGAGCAGTACTTC
>-|few|TRBV20-1|TRBJ1-2
CSARDQANRGYTF
TGCAGTGCTAGAGATCAGGCGAACCGGGGCTACACCTTC
>TRBD1|few|TRBV15|TRBJ2-7
CATSDDREMSEQYF
TGTGCCACCAGCGACGACAGGGAAATGAGCGAGCAGTACTTC
>-|few|TRBV4-2|TRBJ1-6
CASSQPGGGDRPPLHF
TGTGCCAGCAGCCAGCCCGGGGGGGGCGACCGGCCACCCCTCCACTTT
>TRBD2|-|TRBV6-6|TRBJ2-1
CASRLRGTSGNEQFF
TGTGCCAGCAGGCTAAGGGGGACTAGCGGCAATGAGCAGTTCTTC
>-|-|TRBV29-1|TRBJ1-4
CSVVPGRGSEKLFF
TGCAGCGTCGTACCGGGACGGGGAAGCGAAAAACTGTTTTTT
>TRBD1|-|TRBV7-9|TRBJ1-2
CASSFNRGGNYGYTF
TGTGCCAGCAGCTTTAACAGGGGTGGGAACTATGGCTACACCTTC
>TRBD1|-|TRBV28|TRBJ2-4
CASSRQGTLAKNIQYF
TGTGCCAGCAGTCGACAGGGCACATTAGCCAAAAACATTCAGTACTTC
>TRBD1|few|TRBV20-1|TRBJ2-2
CSAPPLGTDNTGGELFF
TGCAGTGCTCCCCCGTTAGGGACAGACAATACCGGCGGGGAGCTGTTTTTT
>-|-|TRBV6-2/TRBV6-3|TRBJ2-1
CASSYGRTGDEQFF
TGTGCCAGCAGTTACGGGAGGACCGGGGATGAGCAGTTCTTC
>-|-|TRBV28|TRBJ2-7
CASSVQDSGYEQYF
TGTGCCAGCAGTGTACAGGACAGTGGCTACGAGCAGTACTTC
>-|-|TRBV2|TRBJ1-4
CASSAESLGEKLFF
TGTGCCAGCAGCGCCGAGTCGCTCGGTGAAAAACTGTTTTTT
>-|-|TRBV4-2|TRBJ1-2
CASSFTPFGGPYGYTF
TGTGCCAGCAGCTTTACCCCCTTTGGAGGACCTTATGGCTACACCTTC
>TRBD1|-|TRBV29-1|TRBJ2-7
CSVQRDRVPHEQYF
TGCAGCGTCCAGCGGGACAGGGTCCCCCACGAGCAGTACTTC
>TRBD1|-|TRBV6-5|TRBJ2-7
CASSGAGTGAYEQYF
TGTGCCAGCAGTGGCGCCGGGACAGGAGCCTACGAGCAGTACTTC
>-|-|TRBV20-1|TRBJ2-4
CSARDGGTKNIQYF
TGCAGTGCTAGGGACGGGGGAACCAAAAACATTCAGTACTTC